One and the same sample provided the 8 T cell receptor beta chains below, sequenced in a study of graft-versus-host responses after intestinal transplantation. Libraries were prepared by immunoSEQ multiplex PCR; TCRdb keeps only in-frame clonotypes and omits some of them. The sample lists around 110,000 clones; just over 90% were seen once. No antigen has been assigned to these receptors. This sample comprised unstimulated CD4+ T cells sorted from spleen or lymph node cells, obtained before intestinal transplant. These receptors all come from a human donor who received an intestinal transplant.

The rearrangement joins TRBV28 to TRBJ2-3; 13 nucleotides align to TRBD2. Germline V gives CDR1 MDHEN, CDR2 SYDVKM. The V gene end was trimmed by 4 bases and the J gene end by 0 bases; junction bases not matched to a gene: 4. CDR3 length equals 17 residues. The CDR3 protein is CASSSQLAGGSTDTQYF. The CDR3 DNA follows: TGTGCCAGCAGTTCCCAACTAGCGGGAGGGAGCACAGATACGCAGTATTTT.

The rearrangement joins TRBV28 to TRBJ2-7; TRBD1 matches 7 bases. The ends lost 4 bases at V and 7 bases at J; junction bases unmatched: 13. Germline V lookup: CDR1 MDHEN, CDR2 SYDVKM. This CDR3 is built from 15 residues. CDR3 DNA sequence: TGTGCCAGCAGTTCCCAGGGACAGAGACTCGGGGAGCAGTACTTC. Its translation: CASSSQGQRLGEQYF.

The chain couples TRBV6-5 to TRBJ2-7, with D tentatively TRBD2 (7 bases). From germline, CDR1 is MNHEY and CDR2 SVGAGI. The CDR3 is 15 residues long. V was clipped by 6 bases and J by 2 bases, with 17 bases between them. This CDR3 is CASSRGGVYTYEQYF. The DNA of the CDR3 is TGTGCCAGCAGCCGAGGGGGGGTGTATACCTACGAGCAGTACTTC.

The chain recombines TRBV9 with TRBJ1-2, with 11 bases that match TRBD1. V shed 3 bases and J 4 bases; nucleotides not matched to a gene: 2. Germline CDR1 is SGDLS and CDR2 is YYNGEE. The CDR3 length is 14 residues. CDR3 coding DNA: TGTGCCAGCAGCGCCGGGACAGGGGGCTATGGCTACACCTTC. Its translation is CASSAGTGGYGYTF.

The CDR3 sequence: CASSTGGAANYGYTF. The CDR3 region has the DNA TGTGCCAGCAGCACCGGGGGAGCTGCCAACTATGGCTACACCTTC. The genes are TRBV28 and TRBJ1-2; D possibly corresponds to TRBD1 (5 bases). Between the trimmed V and J ends, which lost 6 bases and 2 bases, there was a span of 16 bases. The germline gives CDR1 MDHEN, CDR2 SYDVKM. The CDR3 has 15 residues.

This clone was counted a single time. The gene calls are TRBV28 and TRBJ1-2; D is unclear. The CDR3 has 14 amino acids. Germline CDR1 MDHEN, CDR2 SYDVKM. For the CDR3, the DNA is TGTGCTTCGGATACCCACCCGGGTCTATATGGCTACACCTTC. The encoded protein is CASDTHPGLYGYTF.

This sequence joins TRBV9 and TRBJ1-6; D gene uncertain. This CDR3 comprises 12 residues. V lost 4 bases to trimming and J lost 9 bases, with 8 bases between them. Germline lookup yields CDR1 SGDLS and CDR2 YYNGEE. In DNA, the CDR3 is TGTGCCAGCAGCCCGGACTTTTCACCCCTCCACTTT. It is translated as CASSPDFSPLHF.

The rearrangement uses TRBV7-2 and TRBJ2-3, with D perhaps matching TRBD2 (5 bases). Germline V gives CDR1 SGHTA, CDR2 FQGNSA. Trimming removed 4 bases from V and 2 bases from J, with 10 bases in between. The CDR3 spans 14 residues. The CDR3 DNA reads as TGTGCCAGCAGCTGGCTAGCAAACACAGATACGCAGTATTTT. Translated, it gives CASSWLANTDTQYF.